This TCR beta chain is drawn from a study of regulatory T cells in long-lasting Graves disease (dated by TCRdb to 2020 to 2023). About the investigation overall: Patients with newly diagnosed Graves' disease had been on antithyroid drugs for under 3 months. Patients with persistent Graves' disease were compared with patients with newly diagnosed Graves' disease using TCR sequencing and RNA sequencing of peripheral blood. The study took place in China and was registered as a clinical trial. A total of 35 or so samples underwent TCR sequencing: around 13 from persistent and roughly 20 from newly diagnosed Graves' disease patients. Here is what the overall study found, with its caveats: Persistent disease showed preferential use of TRBV28, TRBJ1-2 and TRBJ2-5, whereas newly diagnosed disease favored TRBV20-1 and TRBJ2-1. Compared with newly diagnosed patients, patients with persistent Graves' disease had lower TCR Shannon entropy and fewer highly expanded clones, which suggests clonal expansion. More public clonotypes were shared among persistent patients (under 3,000) than among newly diagnosed patients (roughly 1,000). The authors noted that the small sample size was a limitation that may lower accuracy. Sequencing and analysis were restricted to the TCR beta chain. Only peripheral blood was studied, because thyroid tissue, the primary lesion, was inaccessible.

The time point label, read with the paper, signifies: newly diagnosed GD, antithyroid drugs for less than 3 months. For both TCR sequencing and RNA sequencing, RNA was extracted from PBMCs in TRIzol. The diagnosis of Graves' disease followed American Thyroid Association guidelines. The patients came from an endocrinology department in Xi'an, China. Each patient gave about 8.1 milliliters of peripheral blood, collected in an EDTA anticoagulant tube. Ficoll Paque Plus density gradient separation was used to isolate PBMCs, and no additional T cell sorting was done. An Agilent 2100 Bioanalyzer and agarose gel were used to assess RNA quality, and a NanoDrop 2000 was used to measure RNA concentration. This clonotype was recorded a few times. The specificity of this receptor is unknown. Mismatch with germline at one junction end may stem from a read error. The library was obtained by multiplex PCR. TCRdb shows the sequencer as Illumina HiSeq 4000. iRepertoire HTBI primers and Arm-PCR amplification of CDR3 regions were used to construct TCR beta libraries. Gel purification was performed on PCR products prior to sequencing. Concerning the study's data processing: Gene usage analysis of CDR3 amino acid clonotypes relied on the roughly 60 TRBV and 15 or so TRBJ segments identified across samples. COPE and FqMerger were used to merge the filtered high-quality paired reads into contigs. Contigs were aligned with BLAST to IMGT TRBV, TRBD and TRBJ reference genes, and CDR3 was defined per IMGT. Highly expanded clones were defined as clonotypes with a frequency above 0.1%. Repertoire diversity was measured by Shannon entropy, and V-J evenness by the Gini coefficient. Public clonotypes were defined as clonotypes shared by more than one individual. In-frame beta chains were kept once TCRdb had trimmed the public reads at Q25 with fastp and called clones with MiXCR. Every entry covers one CDR3 protein and lists the most common genes and DNA from its rows. These V and J calls rely on TCRdb rather than the paper's analysis. The sample profile shows hundreds of thousands of distinct CDR3 sequences; around 17% of them were found once. The top ten clonotypes cover about 18% of the sample.

The CDR3 contains 14 residues, cysteine and phenylalanine counted. Of the read, only the CDR3 DNA is kept; its 42 bases are in frame from base 1. CDR1 and CDR2 are drawn from the germline V gene: LGHNA, YNFKEQ. This sample also appeared in a second study, on T cells in Graves' hyperthyroidism and ophthalmopathy. The second study also describes: A patient counted as having stable Graves' hyperthyroidism if no progression to ophthalmopathy occurred over 18 months of follow-up. Hyperthyroidism patients were newly diagnosed, had a disease duration of under 2 months, and were aged 18 to 65 years. The study excluded patients with uncontrolled infections, other autoimmune diseases, pregnancy or lactation. Diagnoses were based on clinical symptoms, serum thyroxine and TRAb, thyroid ultrasound and orbital computed tomography. The first round of RT-PCR for the TCR CDR3 was performed with the HTBI primer set and the Qiagen OneStep RT-PCR kit. Blood samples also contained most of the expanded thyroid clonotypes (frequency above 0.001), which suggests that blood repertoires may reflect thyroid immune responses. A model built on a 13 V-J signature distinguished ophthalmopathy from stable hyperthyroidism, reaching around 90% sensitivity and about 81% specificity in cross-validation and 80%/75% in testing. In validation, the model predicted progression to ophthalmopathy with just under 71% sensitivity and roughly 75% specificity, a median of approximately 6.5 months before onset. To identify distinguishing TCR V-J signatures, a discovery cohort of 95 to 100 patients was used, comprising some 43 with Graves' ophthalmopathy and under 60 with stable Graves' hyperthyroidism. Whether ophthalmopathy could be predicted prospectively was tested in an independent validation cohort made up of some 20 hyperthyroidism patients plus 17 patients who later progressed to ophthalmopathy. The approximately 98 discovery patients were randomly divided into training and test sets at a 7:3 ratio. Thyroid tissue and blood T-cell repertoires from about six Graves' hyperthyroidism patients were also compared in the study. Once sampling was done, hyperthyroidism patients were given methimazole at a starting dose of 30 mg daily, whereas ophthalmopathy patients were given high-dose intravenous methylprednisolone. Libraries were constructed in a second round of multiplex PCR, after which size selection and purification were performed. The libraries were sequenced on an Illumina HiSeq2000 using paired-end 100 bp reads. Raw data were processed with SOAPnuke, discarding reads with adapters, uncalled bases, mean Phred below 15, or no exact constant-primer or identifier match. High-quality paired reads were merged using COPE v1.2.5, and each unique nucleotide sequence was defined as a clonotype. MiTCR v1.1 was used to align the clonotypes against IMGT TRBV, TRBD and TRBJ reference segments. The analysis was restricted to V-J combinations with a frequency above 0.0001, which together covered 98% to 99.2% of the repertoires. The TCS score was defined as the ratio of F50 (clonal expansion) to E x V (chaos), calculated using BLOSUM62-based TCRdist between CDR3 peptides within each V-J. Welch's t-statistics and random forest reduced fewer than 550 V-J features to 10 to 15, which were used in a naive Bayes classifier (R e1071). No statistical method was used to set the sample size in advance, and investigators knew the group allocation. The paper describes TCR Vbeta CDR3 sequencing of 130 to 150 peripheral blood samples, made up of 40 to 45 ophthalmopathy patients, approximately 76 hyperthyroidism patients and 17 progressor patients.

In this chain, TRBV4-2 is recombined with TRBJ2-7; TRBD1 is possibly the D segment (6 matching bases). The sequences come from peripheral blood mononuclear cells (PBMCs), collected at new diagnosis, from a patient treated with antithyroid drugs. The source of this sequence is a woman aged 30 to 39 with Graves disease. Donor details come from another sample of the same person, matched by shared clones. In nucleotides, the sequence is TGTGCCAGCAGCCAAGATGGGGACAAGTACGGGCAGTACTTC. This encodes CASSQDGDKYGQYF.